Each of the 25 T cell receptor beta chains below was sequenced from the same sample in a study of shared clonotypes between healthy human individuals. Assay: immunoSEQ multiplex PCR; the TCRdb copy retains only in-frame clones and omits some. The sample contains millions of clones, around nine tenths of which appear only once. The sample taken for sequencing was naive CD4+ T cells sorted from blood. Subset indicated: CD45RA+ positively selected. All receptors come from a man between 18 and 35 years old in good health.

This clone was picked up one time. The chain uses TRBV6-5 and TRBJ2-2; 8 bases fit TRBD1. The junction had 4 bases not matched to a gene; V was cut back by 6 bases and J by 1 base. Looked up from germline, CDR1 is MNHEY and CDR2 is SVGAGI. The CDR3 spans 15 residues. The CDR3 reads CASRGGQVNTGELFF. The CDR3 DNA is TGTGCCAGCAGGGGGGGACAGGTGAACACCGGGGAGCTGTTTTTT.

Details on this clone: This sample includes further DNA sequences coding for the same CDR3. This chain joins TRBV6-1 and TRBJ2-5; D is undetermined. V was clipped by 4 bases and J by 4 bases, with 13 bases between them. Germline V gene data show CDR1 as MNHNS and CDR2 as SASEGT. The CDR3 extends over 14 amino acids. This chain's CDR3 is CASSGSVLGETQYF. In DNA, the CDR3 is TGTGCCAGCAGTGGGTCCGTCCTTGGAGAGACCCAGTACTTC.

V usage is TRBV28 and J usage is TRBJ1-4; D remains ambiguous. Germline V CDR1 and CDR2: MDHEN, SYDVKM. The length of the CDR3 is 15 residues. V lost 3 bases to trimming and J lost 5 bases, with 13 bases between them. CDR3 coding DNA: TGTGCCAGCAGTTTCGCGGGCGGGTTAAATGAAAAACTGTTTTTT. Translation: CASSFAGGLNEKLFF.

As DNA, the CDR3 is TGTGCCAGCAGTACTGGGACAGGGGGCGGTGGGGAGCTGTTTTTT. Translating it yields CASSTGTGGGGELFF. The chain recombines TRBV6-5 with TRBJ2-2, with 12 bases matching TRBD1. CDR3 size: 15 residues. Germline values: CDR1 MNHEY, CDR2 SVGAGI. The junction had 6 bases not matched to a gene; V was cut back by 5 bases and J by 8 bases.

V and J are TRBV2 and TRBJ2-2; D possibly matches TRBD1 or TRBD2 (5 bases each). V was shortened by 4 bases and J by 0 bases, with 15 bases between the two germline ends. Germline CDR1 and CDR2: SNHLY and FYNNEI. This CDR3 is built from 17 residues. The CDR3 loop reads CASSGLRGVPNTGELFF. The CDR3 nucleotides are TGTGCCAGCAGTGGACTGAGGGGAGTTCCGAACACCGGGGAGCTGTTTTTT.

The chain joins TRBV18 to TRBJ1-1, with D tentatively TRBD1 (6 bases). The CDR3 loop spans 16 amino acids. V was clipped by 2 bases and J by 3 bases, with 16 bases between them. Germline V CDR1 and CDR2: KGHSH, LQKENI. CDR3 protein: CASSPKARGRDTEAFF. CDR3 DNA: TGTGCCAGCTCACCAAAGGCCAGGGGACGGGACACTGAAGCTTTCTTT.

The gene calls are TRBV6-5 and TRBJ2-7, with D perhaps matching TRBD2 (6 bases). CDR1 and CDR2 from the germline V gene are MNHEY and SVGAGI. This CDR3 region has 14 residues. V shed 2 bases and J shed 3 bases, with 11 bases lying between them. The chain's CDR3 is CASSYGGKRYEQYF. CDR3 coding DNA: TGTGCCAGCAGTTACGGAGGGAAACGCTACGAGCAGTACTTC.

This sequence joins TRBV28 and TRBJ2-7; 8 nucleotides agree with TRBD1. CDR3 size: 17 residues. The germline V gene encodes CDR1 MDHEN and CDR2 SYDVKM. J was trimmed by 5 bases and V by 8 bases; bases with no gene match: 20. CDR3 in DNA: TGTGCCAGCCTTACCCCCCATCCAGGACAGGGAATCGACGAGCAGTACTTC. Encoded protein: CASLTPHPGQGIDEQYF.

The genes are TRBV5-4 and TRBJ2-5; 9 bases are shared with TRBD1. Germline CDR1 reads SGHNT; CDR2 reads YYREEE (reference sequence). Germline trimming cut 2 bases from V and 0 bases from J; bases unmatched to any gene: 5. This CDR3 has 16 residues. The CDR3 is CASSFLGQGYQETQYF. The CDR3 DNA sequence: TGTGCCAGCAGCTTTCTTGGACAGGGGTACCAAGAGACCCAGTACTTC.

The chain is built from TRBV30 and TRBJ2-6; TRBD2 matches at 10 bases. J gave up 2 bases and V 2 bases, and 15 bases lay outside the gene matches. CDR1 and CDR2 (germline): GTSNPN, SVGIG (reference sequence). The CDR3 runs to 20 residues. The chain's CDR3 is CAWSPLQLLAGRAGANVLTF. The CDR3 nucleotides read TGTGCCTGGAGTCCACTACAGTTACTAGCGGGAAGAGCTGGGGCCAACGTCCTGACTTTC.

J is TRBJ2-3 and V is TRBV7-9; D unresolved. Germline lookup yields CDR1 SEHNR and CDR2 FQNEAQ (reference sequence). V was cut by 4 bases and J by 3 bases, with 14 bases left in between. The CDR3 has 15 residues. The CDR3 bases are TGTGCCAGCAGCTCGGGTGCGTCGAATACAGATACGCAGTATTTT. Its translation is CASSSGASNTDTQYF.

The CDR3 DNA reads TGTGCCAGCAGCTCAGGGTTTCAGCCCCAGCATTTT. It yields the protein CASSSGFQPQHF. V usage is TRBV28 and J usage is TRBJ1-5, with D possibly being TRBD1 (5 bases). Germline CDR1 and CDR2: MDHEN and SYDVKM. The CDR3 runs to 12 residues. Trimming cost V 6 bases and J 6 bases, with 9 bases left between them.

This clone appeared a single time. This sequence joins TRBV28 and TRBJ2-5; D tentatively fits TRBD1 or TRBD2 (5 bases each). Germline CDR1 reads MDHEN; CDR2 reads SYDVKM. Between the trimmed V and J ends, which lost 2 bases and 9 bases, there was a span of 10 bases. This CDR3 region has 12 residues. The CDR3 reads CASSLGRGPQYF. The CDR3 coding sequence is TGTGCCAGCAGTTTAGGCCGGGGCCCCCAGTACTTC. Supplemented by reference TRBV28 and TRBJ2-5, the full variable domain reads DVKVTQSSRYLVKRTGEKVFLECVQDMDHENMFWYRQDPGLGLRLIYFSYDVKMKEKGDIPEGYSVSREKKERFSLILESASTNQTSMYLCASSLGRGPQYFGPGTRLLVL.

Details on this clone: Other nucleotide sequences from this sample produce the same CDR3. The chain couples TRBV11-2 to TRBJ2-7; 9 positions agree with TRBD1. Trimming took 4 bases from V and 6 from J; bases not matched to a gene: 4. The CDR3 is 13 amino acids. CDR1 is SGHAT, CDR2 FQNNGV, per germline. In DNA form, the CDR3 reads TGTGCCAGCAGCTCCGACAGGGGGGGCGAGCAGTACTTC. Protein: CASSSDRGGEQYF.

The chain employs TRBV7-3 and TRBJ2-1; weak D call: TRBD2 (6 bases). Germline lookup yields CDR1 SGHTA and CDR2 FQGTGA. Trimming left V 5 bases short and J 5 bases short, with 10 bases between. The CDR3 sequence is 13 residues long. CDR3 region: CASSQTRDNEQFF. The DNA of the CDR3 is TGTGCCAGCAGCCAGACTAGGGACAATGAGCAGTTCTTC.

A few counts support this clone. This specimen includes other DNA sequences encoding the same CDR3. The chain links TRBV5-1 to TRBJ1-1, with D possibly TRBD1 on 5 matching bases. V lost 1 base and J 1 base, leaving 5 bases between the germline ends. Per germline, CDR1 SGHRS and CDR2 YFSETQ. The CDR3 runs to 13 residues. The chain's CDR3 is CASSLQGNTEAFF. Written as DNA, the CDR3 is TGCGCCAGCAGCTTGCAGGGGAACACTGAAGCTTTCTTT.

This chain connects TRBV14 to TRBJ2-7; D ambiguous. V was trimmed by 9 bases and J by 0 bases, leaving 18 bases between them. CDR1 is SGHDN, CDR2 FVKESK, per germline. The CDR3 has 15 residues. The CDR3 protein is CARETPGGNSYEQYF. In DNA, the CDR3 is TGTGCCAGGGAAACCCCGGGTGGAAACTCCTACGAGCAGTACTTC. The entire variable domain, with the rest obtained from reference TRBV14 and TRBJ2-7, is as follows: EAGVTQFPSHSVIEKGQTVTLRCDPISGHDNLYWYRRVMGKEIKFLLHFVKESKQDESGMPNNRFLAERTGGTYSTLKVQPAELEDSGVYFCARETPGGNSYEQYFGPGTRLTVT.

This chain joins TRBV5-1 and TRBJ2-7; D could derive from TRBD1 or TRBD2 (5 bases each). V lost 0 bases and J 2 bases, leaving 15 bases between the germline ends. The germline V gene has CDR1 SGHRS and CDR2 YFSETQ. CDR3 length: 16 residues. CDR3: CASSLGTTRAAYEQYF. The CDR3 coding sequence is TGCGCCAGCAGCTTGGGGACAACGCGGGCGGCCTACGAGCAGTACTTC.

J is TRBJ1-6 and V is TRBV9; D is uncertain. Trimming removed 3 bases at V and 10 bases at J, with 11 bases between. Germline V gene sequence: CDR1 SGDLS, CDR2 YYNGEE. CDR3 length: 13 residues. The CDR3 DNA reads as TGTGCCAGCAGCGCGTTAAATCGATCACCCCTCCACTTT. Translated, it gives CASSALNRSPLHF. Drawing the rest from reference TRBV9 and TRBJ1-6, the complete variable domain is DSGVTQTPKHLITATGQRVTLRCSPRSGDLSVYWYQQSLDQGLQFLIQYYNGEERAKGNILERFSAQQFPDLHSELNLSSLELGDSALYFCASSALNRSPLHFGNGTRLTVT.

The chain combines TRBV5-1 with TRBJ2-1, with D perhaps TRBD1 or TRBD2 (5 bases each). V was shortened by 2 bases and J by 2 bases, with 11 bases between the two germline ends. The CDR3 has 15 residues. Germline V CDR1 and CDR2: SGHRS, YFSETQ. CDR3 residues: CASSLGDLPYNEQFF. In nucleotides, the CDR3 is TGCGCCAGCAGCTTAGGGGACCTGCCCTACAATGAGCAGTTCTTC. The full variable domain, completed using reference TRBV5-1 and TRBJ2-1, is KAGVTQTPRYLIKTRGQQVTLSCSPISGHRSVSWYQQTPGQGLQFLFEYFSETQRNKGNFPGRFSGRQFSNSRSEMNVSTLELGDSALYLCASSLGDLPYNEQFFGPGTRLTVL.

This chain uses TRBV5-4 with TRBJ2-1; D is unclear. Trimming removed 4 bases from V and 7 bases from J, with 6 bases in between. Germline V gives CDR1 SGHNT, CDR2 YYREEE (reference sequence). The length of the CDR3 is 11 residues. The CDR3 reads CASSGWNEQFF. The CDR3 DNA follows: TGTGCCAGCAGCGGCTGGAATGAGCAGTTCTTC. The full variable domain, in which reference TRBV5-4 and TRBJ2-1 provide the parts outside the CDR3, is ETGVTQSPTHLIKTRGQQVTLRCSSQSGHNTVSWYQQALGQGPQFIFQYYREEENGRGNFPPRFSGLQFPNYSSELNVNALELDDSALYLCASSGWNEQFFGPGTRLTVL.

This chain joins TRBV7-2 and TRBJ2-5; TRBD1 might be the D (6 bases). The germline gives CDR1 SGHTA, CDR2 FQGNSA. Trimming cost V 6 bases and J 5 bases, with 16 bases left between them. The CDR3 has 14 amino acids. CDR3 sequence: CASRDPGAGETQYF. CDR3 nucleotides: TGTGCCAGCAGGGACCCAGGGGCTGGGGAGACCCAGTACTTC.

V usage is TRBV6-6 and J usage is TRBJ2-7; D not resolved. V gave up 3 bases and J gave up 3 bases, with 9 bases separating them. The CDR3 is made up of 13 amino acids. Per germline, CDR1 MNHNY and CDR2 SVGAGI (reference sequence). CDR3 nucleotides: TGTGCCAGCAGTTATGCAACACACTACGAGCAGTACTTC. Translated: CASSYATHYEQYF.

The chain joins TRBV28 to TRBJ1-2; TRBD1 might be the D (6 bases). The CDR3 consists of 14 residues. Trimming cost V 6 bases and J 3 bases, with 14 bases left between them. Germline V gives CDR1 MDHEN, CDR2 SYDVKM. In DNA, the CDR3 is TGTGCCAGCAGCTCACCTCAGGGGTACTATGGCTACACCTTC. It encodes CASSSPQGYYGYTF.

The chain uses TRBV2 and TRBJ2-1; possibly TRBD2 for D (6 bases). Germline loops: CDR1 SNHLY, CDR2 FYNNEI. The CDR3 spans 16 residues. Trimming left V 5 bases short and J 0 bases short, with 14 bases between. The CDR3 spells CASSPLADFSYNEQFF. The CDR3 DNA sequence: TGTGCCAGCAGTCCGTTAGCGGACTTCTCCTACAATGAGCAGTTCTTC.